The 8 T cell receptor beta chains below were found in one sample sequenced in a study of blood T cells in healthy people across ages. The use of a sample-barcoded 5' primer and a J-beta primer mix characterized a second PCR of roughly 7 to 11 cycles. TCRdb re-derived calls from the 5' RACE reads in MiXCR, one entry per CDR3 protein. The table lists about 730,000 distinct CDR3 sequences, roughly 43% of them singletons. Sequenced input: blood. The receptors were gathered from a woman in her fifties or sixties in good health.

This CDR3 reads CSARRDSTEAFF. For the CDR3, the DNA is TGCAGTGCTAGGCGGGATTCCACTGAAGCTTTCTTT. The chain carries TRBV20-1 and TRBJ1-1; D is undetermined. V was cut by 3 bases and J by 4 bases, with 9 bases left in between. The CDR3 is 12 amino acids. Germline V gene data show CDR1 as DFQATT and CDR2 as SNEGSKA (reference sequence).

As regards this clonotype: At one end, the junction sequence differs from germline, possibly due to a read error. This chain connects TRBV20-1 to TRBJ1-2; TRBD1 matches at 9 bases. The germline CDR1 and CDR2 sequences are DFQATT and SNEGSKA (reference sequence). This CDR3 is built from 14 residues. The CDR3 DNA reads TGCAGTGCAGTAGAGGGACAGGGTGACTATGCCTACACCTTC. As protein: CSAVEGQGDYAYTF.

This clonotype appeared a few times. In DNA form, the CDR3 reads TGCAGTGCTAGAAATCGGACTAGCGGGCTTTACGAGCAGTACTTC. It is translated as CSARNRTSGLYEQYF. J is TRBJ2-7 and V is TRBV20-1; 11 nucleotides match TRBD2. V lost 2 bases to trimming and J lost 4 bases; unmatched junction nucleotides: 7. This CDR3 comprises 15 residues. Germline values: CDR1 DFQATT, CDR2 SNEGSKA (reference sequence).

This clonotype has more than one count but fewer than ten. This chain uses TRBV27 with TRBJ1-4, with a tentative D call TRBD1 (5 bases). Germline V CDR1 and CDR2: MNHEY, SMNVEV (reference sequence). V was pared by 6 bases and J by 8 bases, with 16 bases between. CDR3 size: 14 residues. CDR3 loop: CASRGGGKGEKLFF. CDR3 nucleotides: TGTGCCAGCAGGGGTGGGGGTAAGGGCGAAAAACTGTTTTTT.

This clonotype was detected only a few times. The chain joins TRBV5-1 to TRBJ2-5, with D possibly being TRBD1 or TRBD2 (5 bases each). The V gene lost 0 bases and the J gene lost 7 bases, with 19 bases spanning the gap. The germline gives CDR1 SGHRS, CDR2 YFSETQ. There are 16 residues in the CDR3. As DNA, the CDR3 is TGCGCCAGCAGCTTGGAGGCAGGGATGAGTCGGGGGACCCAGTACTTC. It codes for CASSLEAGMSRGTQYF.

CDR3 in amino acids: CASSLSFQSYNEQFF. The CDR3, as DNA: TGTGCCAGCAGCTTAAGCTTCCAAAGCTACAATGAGCAGTTCTTC. The rearrangement links TRBV7-3 to TRBJ2-1; D not certain. CDR1 SGHTA and CDR2 FQGTGA come from the germline V gene. V lost 1 base and J lost 3, with 10 bases in between. CDR3 length: 15 amino acids.

This clonotype was observed a handful of times. The CDR3 protein is CASSLGLAGGRQETQYF. The CDR3 region has the DNA TGTGCCAGCAGCCTGGGACTAGCGGGGGGGCGACAAGAGACCCAGTACTTC. The chain links TRBV11-2 to TRBJ2-5; TRBD2 matches 16 bases. J was trimmed by 2 bases and V by 5 bases; bases with no gene match: 5. Germline-derived CDR1 and CDR2 are SGHAT and FQNNGV. This CDR3 contains 17 residues.

The chain combines TRBV20-1 with TRBJ2-5; 7 bases are a match to TRBD2. V gave up 8 bases and J gave up 5 bases; unmatched junction bases: 11. The CDR3 contains 13 residues. The germline V gene encodes CDR1 DFQATT and CDR2 SNEGSKA (reference sequence). The CDR3 reads CSPLTSAEETQYF. The CDR3, as DNA: TGCAGTCCCCTTACTAGCGCCGAGGAGACCCAGTACTTC.